Listed here are 9 T cell receptor beta chains from one sample, sequenced in a study of T cells in Graves' hyperthyroidism and ophthalmopathy. Template material for amplifying TCR beta CDR3 regions consisted of RNA transcripts. HTBI primers drove first-round RT-PCR of the TCR CDR3. One entry per CDR3 protein results from TCRdb running MiXCR on the multiplex PCR reads. The table has hundreds of thousands of distinct CDR3 sequences, 13% seen once. The material sequenced was blood. The receptors come from a woman aged 18-29 years with Graves' hyperthyroidism.

This clonotype occurred a few times. The gene calls are TRBV28 and TRBJ1-4; TRBD1 is a possible D gene (5 bases). CDR1 and CDR2 from the germline V gene are MDHEN and SYDVKM. This CDR3 has 15 residues. V was cut by 3 bases and J by 8 bases, with 16 bases left in between. CDR3 loop: CASSFSPGGDEKLFF. CDR3 sequence (DNA): TGTGCCAGCAGTTTTTCCCCCGGGGGGGACGAAAAACTGTTTTTT.

In the case of this clonotype: A much larger clonotype is one base distant, so this may be a read error. V usage is TRBV11-1 and J usage is TRBJ1-2; 8 positions match TRBD1. This CDR3 contains 14 residues. In germline, CDR1 is SGHAT, CDR2 FQDESV (reference sequence). V shed 5 bases and J 7 bases; nucleotides not matched to a gene: 9. The CDR3 DNA sequence: TGTGCCAGCAGCCTGCAGGAAACAGGGGGTGGCTACACCTTC. It specifies CASSLQETGGGYTF.

The chain couples TRBV19 to TRBJ2-5; 8 nucleotides line up with TRBD1. With 6 bases clipped from V and 3 bases from J, the junction kept 9 bases outside the gene matches. The CDR3 runs 15 residues. The V gene's germline CDR1 is LNHDA and CDR2 SQIVND (reference sequence). CDR3 nucleotides: TGTGCCAGTAGCCGAGGGACAGGAGGGGAAGAGACCCAGTACTTC. Amino acid sequence: CASSRGTGGEETQYF. Drawing the rest from reference TRBV19 and TRBJ2-5, the complete variable domain is DGGITQSPKYLFRKEGQNVTLSCEQNLNHDAMYWYRQDPGQGLRLIYYSQIVNDFQKGDIAEGYSVSREKKESFPLTVTSAQKNPTAFYLCASSRGTGGEETQYFGPGTRLLVL.

This chain links TRBV7-3 with TRBJ2-1, with D possibly TRBD1 on 6 matching bases. In germline, CDR1 is SGHTA, CDR2 FQGTGA. This CDR3 contains 16 residues. Trimming removed 4 bases from V and 6 bases from J, with 19 bases in between. The CDR3: CASSSYARGFSNEQFF. The DNA of the CDR3 is TGTGCCAGCAGCTCCTACGCCAGGGGTTTCTCCAATGAGCAGTTCTTC.

This clonotype was counted at least ten times. CDR3 sequence reads: CATSRVSGQSTNEQFF. The CDR3 nucleotides read TGTGCCACCAGCAGAGTATCGGGACAGAGTACCAATGAGCAGTTCTTC. The chain combines TRBV15 with TRBJ2-1; 7 nucleotides match TRBD1. The germline V gene has CDR1 LNHNV and CDR2 YYDKDF (reference sequence). The trim removed 1 base at V and 6 bases at J, leaving 9 bases unmatched. CDR3 size: 16 residues.

This clonotype was found many times. This chain links TRBV13 with TRBJ2-7, with 12 positions matching TRBD1. From germline, CDR1 is PRHDT and CDR2 FYEKMQ (reference sequence). This CDR3 is built from 13 residues. V shed 4 bases, J shed 9 bases, and the junction held 4 bases outside the gene matches. The CDR3 nucleotides are TGTGCCAGCAGCTCCGGGACAGGGGGCGGGCAGTACTTC. It encodes CASSSGTGGGQYF.

The sample holds many counts of this clonotype. J is TRBJ1-1 and V is TRBV12-3 or TRBV12-4, with D possibly being TRBD1 (5 bases). V lost 10 bases and J 0 bases, leaving 12 bases between the germline ends. This CDR3 contains 13 residues. The CDR3 sequence: CATSAGMNTEAFF. The CDR3 DNA is TGTGCCACTTCCGCAGGGATGAACACTGAAGCTTTCTTT.

This clonotype was detected ten times or more. The genes are TRBV7-3 and TRBJ1-1; D is unclear. This CDR3 spans 17 amino acids. V gave up 0 bases and J gave up 3 bases, with 17 bases separating them. CDR1 and CDR2 (germline): SGHTA, FQGTGA. CDR3 protein: CASSLTLGFPWDTEAFF. The CDR3, as DNA: TGTGCCAGCAGCTTAACGTTGGGGTTTCCATGGGACACTGAAGCTTTCTTT. Full variable domain (outside the CDR3, taken from reference TRBV7-3 and TRBJ1-1): GAGVSQTPSNKVTEKGKYVELRCDPISGHTALYWYRQSLGQGPEFLIYFQGTGAADDSGLPNDRFFAVRPEGSVSTLKIQRTERGDSAVYLCASSLTLGFPWDTEAFFGQGTRLTVV.

V usage is TRBV27 and J usage is TRBJ2-5, with 10 bases matching TRBD1. The CDR3 totals 14 residues. Germline lookup yields CDR1 MNHEY and CDR2 SMNVEV (reference sequence). V was clipped by 6 bases and J by 4 bases; unmatched bases: 5. In DNA, the CDR3 is TGTGCCAGCAGGGGGACAGGGGTGTCAGAGACCCAGTACTTC. This encodes CASRGTGVSETQYF.